One T cell receptor (beta chain) is described in this entry. Unique molecular identifiers featured in how the TCRbeta library was prepared. TCRdb redid the calling of the PCR reads with MiXCR, one entry per CDR3 protein. The table includes 190,000 or so distinct CDR3 sequences, roughly 7.5% detected once. The sample originates from a study of T-cell reconstitution after alpha-beta-depleted transplantation in children. In germline, CDR1 is LGHDT, CDR2 YNNKEL (reference sequence). The CDR3 is 14 amino acids. V lost 6 bases, J lost 3 bases, and 12 bases lay in between. The sequence derives from a human donor who donated a stem cell graft to a child with Wiskott-Aldrich syndrome. The material was PBMCs from the stem cell graft donor, obtained from the stem cell graft. This rearrangement joins TRBV3-1 to TRBJ1-3; no clear D gene. The CDR3 bases are TGTGCCAGCAGTCGATCGGGGTTTGGAAACACCATATATTTT. Its protein product is CASSRSGFGNTIYF.